This TCR beta chain was recorded in a study of blood T cell repertoires in COVID-19. Across the study: T cells, B-cell-depleted T cells, or PBMCs supplied cDNA or gDNA.

CDR1 and CDR2 (germline): KGHSH, LQKENI. There are 14 residues in the CDR3. Trimming removed 2 bases at V and 6 bases at J, with 13 bases between. Using immunoSEQ multiplex PCR, the repertoire was profiled, and TCRdb retains in-frame clones only, with some absent. Seen here are a few hundred thousand clones, around 90% observed once, and the top ten hold about 2.5%. This chain uses TRBV18 with TRBJ1-2; D is perhaps TRBD1 (6 bases). Sequencing input: peripheral blood. This TCR derives from a person between 18 and 35 years old with COVID-19, enrolled during active disease. The CDR3 region is CASSPAEDSHGYTF. CDR3 sequence (DNA): TGTGCCAGCTCACCAGCCGAGGACAGCCATGGCTACACCTTC. Complete variable domain (other parts from reference TRBV18 and TRBJ1-2): NAGVMQNPRHLVRRRGQEARLRCSPMKGHSHVYWYRQLPEEGLKFMVYLQKENIIDESGMPKERFSAEFPKEGPSILRIQQVVRGDSAAYFCASSPAEDSHGYTFGSGTRLTVV.